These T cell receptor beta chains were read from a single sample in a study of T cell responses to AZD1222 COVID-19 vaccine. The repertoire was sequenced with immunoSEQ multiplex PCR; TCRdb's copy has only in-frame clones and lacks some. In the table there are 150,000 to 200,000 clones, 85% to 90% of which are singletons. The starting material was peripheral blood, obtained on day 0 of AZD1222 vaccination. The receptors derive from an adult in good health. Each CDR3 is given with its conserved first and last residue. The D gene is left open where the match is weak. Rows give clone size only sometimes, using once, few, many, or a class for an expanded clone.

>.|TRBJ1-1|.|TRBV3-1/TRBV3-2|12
TGTGCCAGCAGCCCCCAGGATTCAGGGGCTTTCTTT
CASSPQDSGAFF
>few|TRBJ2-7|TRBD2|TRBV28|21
TGTGCCAGCAGTTACACATTTCACGCCGGGACTAGCATTCCATGGGACTACGAGCAGTACTTC
CASSYTFHAGTSIPWDYEQYF
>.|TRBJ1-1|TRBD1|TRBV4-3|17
TGCGCCAGCAGCCAAGAATGGCAGGGGGCCAAGAACACTGAAGCTTTCTTT
CASSQEWQGAKNTEAFF
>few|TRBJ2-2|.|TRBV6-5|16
TGTGCCAGCAGTTACAACCTGGCCGGGAACACCGGGGAGCTGTTTTTT
CASSYNLAGNTGELFF
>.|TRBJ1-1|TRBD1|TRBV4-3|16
TGCGCCAGCAGCCACTTGGAAGGGACAGCGAACACTGAAGCTTTCTTT
CASSHLEGTANTEAFF
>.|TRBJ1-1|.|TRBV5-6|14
TGTGCCAGCAGCATAGACAGAATGAACACTGAAGCTTTCTTT
CASSIDRMNTEAFF
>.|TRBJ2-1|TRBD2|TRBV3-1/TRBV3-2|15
TGTGCCAGCAGTCTTAGCGGGGGGGCCCGCTATGAGCAGTTCTTC
CASSLSGGARYEQFF
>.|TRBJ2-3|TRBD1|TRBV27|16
TGTGCCAGCAGTTTAGACAGGGAAGTGGGCACAGATACGCAGTATTTT
CASSLDREVGTDTQYF
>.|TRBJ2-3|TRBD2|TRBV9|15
TGTGCCAGCAGCAAGCTTAGCGGGGGCACAGATACGCAGTATTTT
CASSKLSGGTDTQYF
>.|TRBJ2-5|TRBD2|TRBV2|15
TGTGCCAGCAGTGGTAGCGGGGGGGCCGTTGAGACCCAGTACTTC
CASSGSGGAVETQYF
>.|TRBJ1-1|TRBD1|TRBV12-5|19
TGTGCTAGTGGTTTTGGGCTCTGGGACAGGGCTAGCTCTACCACTGAAGCTTTCTTT
CASGFGLWDRASSTTEAFF
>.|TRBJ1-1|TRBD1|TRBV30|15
TGTGCCTGGAGTGCCCCGGGACAGGGGAACACTGAAGCTTTCTTT
CAWSAPGQGNTEAFF
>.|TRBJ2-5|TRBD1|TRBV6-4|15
TGTGCCAGCAGTCCGGTGACAGGGGGGCAAGAGACCCAGTACTTC
CASSPVTGGQETQYF
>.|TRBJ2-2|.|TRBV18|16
TGTGCCAGCTCACCACTTGCAGGGACGAACACCGGGGAGCTGTTTTTT
CASSPLAGTNTGELFF
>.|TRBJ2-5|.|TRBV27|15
TGTGCCAGCAGCGCCTTGGGGGCGGATGAAGAGACCCAGTACTTC
CASSALGADEETQYF
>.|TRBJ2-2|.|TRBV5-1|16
TGCGCCAGCAGCCTTCGCCCGCGACTAAACACCGGGGAGCTGTTTTTT
CASSLRPRLNTGELFF
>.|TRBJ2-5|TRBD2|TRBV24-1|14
TGTGCCACCAGTGATCCTAGCGGGGGAGAGACCCAGTACTTC
CATSDPSGGETQYF
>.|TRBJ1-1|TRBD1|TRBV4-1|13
TGCGCCAGCAGCCAAACGGGGACAGCTGAAGCTTTCTTT
CASSQTGTAEAFF
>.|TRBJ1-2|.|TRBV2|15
TGTGCCACCCTATCGGCAGCGACCTCTAACTATGGCTACACCTTC
CATLSAATSNYGYTF
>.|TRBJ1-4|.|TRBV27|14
TGTGCCAGCAGTACGACAGGAACTAATGAAAAACTGTTTTTT
CASSTTGTNEKLFF
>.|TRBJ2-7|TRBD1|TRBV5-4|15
TGTGCCAGCAGCTTTCCGGGACAGGGGGTGCACGAGCAGTACTTC
CASSFPGQGVHEQYF
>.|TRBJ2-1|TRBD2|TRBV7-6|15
TGTGCCAGCAGCTTTACGGGGGGACCTAGCAATGAGCAGTTCTTC
CASSFTGGPSNEQFF
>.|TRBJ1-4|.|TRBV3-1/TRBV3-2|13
TGTGCCAGCAGCCAAGGAGGTAATGAAAAACTGTTTTTT
CASSQGGNEKLFF
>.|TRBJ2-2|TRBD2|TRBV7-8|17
TGTGCCAGCAGCTTTGGACTAGCGGGGGGCCTAACCGGGGAGCTGTTTTTT
CASSFGLAGGLTGELFF
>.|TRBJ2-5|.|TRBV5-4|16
TGTGCCAGCAGCCCTACCGTTCAGGGACTCCAAGAGACCCAGTACTTC
CASSPTVQGLQETQYF
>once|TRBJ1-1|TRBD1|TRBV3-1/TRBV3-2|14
TGTGCCAGCAGCCGGACAGGAATGAACACTGAAGCTTTCTTT
CASSRTGMNTEAFF
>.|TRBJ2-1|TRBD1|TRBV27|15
TGTGCCAGCAGTTGGGACAGGACCTCCTACAATGAGCAGTTCTTC
CASSWDRTSYNEQFF
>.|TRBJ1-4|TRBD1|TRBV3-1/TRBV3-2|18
TGTGCCAGCAGCCAAGAACCGGGACAGGGGCCCCGTAATGAAAAACTGTTTTTT
CASSQEPGQGPRNEKLFF
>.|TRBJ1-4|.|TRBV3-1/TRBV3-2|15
TGTGCCAGCAGTCCGACGGTGGGGCACAATGAAAAACTGTTTTTT
CASSPTVGHNEKLFF
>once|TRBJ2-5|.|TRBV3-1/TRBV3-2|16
TGTGCCAGCAGCCAAGAATCGATGCTCCGCCGAGAGACCCAGTACTTC
CASSQESMLRRETQYF
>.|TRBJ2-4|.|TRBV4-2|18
TGTGCCAGCAGCCAAGATCTTAGGGGTCTAAATGACAAAAACATTCAGTACTTC
CASSQDLRGLNDKNIQYF
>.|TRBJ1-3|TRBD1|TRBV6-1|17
TGTGCCAGCAGTGAAAGGTCCTCGGGACAGTATGGAAACACCATATATTTT
CASSERSSGQYGNTIYF
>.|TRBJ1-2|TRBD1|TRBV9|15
TGTGCCAGCAGCGTTACAGGGGGCTCCCCCTATGGCTACACCTTC
CASSVTGGSPYGYTF
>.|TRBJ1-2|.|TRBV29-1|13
TGCAGCGTTGAACAGCGCCTTAACTATGGCTACACCTTC
CSVEQRLNYGYTF
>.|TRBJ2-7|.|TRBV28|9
TGTGCCACCCACTACGAGCAGTACTTC
CATHYEQYF
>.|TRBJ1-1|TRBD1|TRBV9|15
TGTGCCAGCAGCGCCGGCCCGGGACAGGGGACTCAGGGTTTCTTT
CASSAGPGQGTQGFF
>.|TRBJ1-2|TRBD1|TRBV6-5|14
TGTGCCAGCAGCCGCGGACAGGGTATGCATGGCTACACCTTC
CASSRGQGMHGYTF
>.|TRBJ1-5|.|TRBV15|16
TGTGCCACCAGCAGAGATCTGACCTTTAACAATCAGCCCCAGCATTTT
CATSRDLTFNNQPQHF
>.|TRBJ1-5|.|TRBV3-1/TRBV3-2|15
TGTGCCAGCAGCCACCGACTGAATAGCAATCAGCCCCAGCATTTT
CASSHRLNSNQPQHF
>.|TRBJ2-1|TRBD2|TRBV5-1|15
TGCGCCAGCAGCTCGGGACTAGCGGACTACAATGAGCAGTTCTTC
CASSSGLADYNEQFF
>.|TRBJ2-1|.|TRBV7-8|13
TGTGCCAGCAGCCGGTGGGCAGGAGGTGAGCAGTTCTTC
CASSRWAGGEQFF
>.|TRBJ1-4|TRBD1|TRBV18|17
TGTGCCAGCTCACCACCGGTGGGACAGGGTTCTAATGAAAAACTGTTTTTT
CASSPPVGQGSNEKLFF
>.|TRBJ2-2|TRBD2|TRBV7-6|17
TGTGCCAGCAGCTCGACTAGCGGGGGGGCCGGCACCGGGGAGCTGTTTTTT
CASSSTSGGAGTGELFF
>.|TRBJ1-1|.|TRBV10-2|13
TGCGCCAGCAGTGAGCAGGGAGAGACTGAAGCTTTCTTT
CASSEQGETEAFF
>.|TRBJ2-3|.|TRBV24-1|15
TGTGCCACCAGTGATTCGGACTTAAGCACAGATACGCAGTATTTT
CATSDSDLSTDTQYF
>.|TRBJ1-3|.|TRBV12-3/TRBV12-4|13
TGTGCCAGCAGCCATTACTCTGGAAACACCATATATTTT
CASSHYSGNTIYF
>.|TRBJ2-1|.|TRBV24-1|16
TGTGCCACCAGTGACCCCACGGCGAGCTCCTACAATGAGCAGTTCTTC
CATSDPTASSYNEQFF